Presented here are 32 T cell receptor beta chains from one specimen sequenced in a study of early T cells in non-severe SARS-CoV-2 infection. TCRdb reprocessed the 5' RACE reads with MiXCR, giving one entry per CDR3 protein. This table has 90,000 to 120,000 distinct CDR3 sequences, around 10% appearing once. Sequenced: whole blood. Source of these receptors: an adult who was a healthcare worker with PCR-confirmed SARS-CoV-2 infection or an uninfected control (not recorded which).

This CDR3 reads CASSLGQGDVYEQYF. The CDR3 nucleotides are TGTGCCAGCAGTTTAGGACAGGGGGACGTCTACGAGCAGTACTTC. This sequence joins TRBV12-3 or TRBV12-4 and TRBJ2-7; TRBD1 matches 9 bases. V lost 1 base, J lost 3 bases, and 4 bases stayed unmatched. The CDR3 loop spans 15 amino acids.

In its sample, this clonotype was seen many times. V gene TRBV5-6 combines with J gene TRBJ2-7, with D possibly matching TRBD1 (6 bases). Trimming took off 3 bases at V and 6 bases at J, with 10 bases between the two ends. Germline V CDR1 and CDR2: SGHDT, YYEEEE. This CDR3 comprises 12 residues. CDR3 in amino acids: CASSWGPGEQYF. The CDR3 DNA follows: TGTGCCAGCAGCTGGGGGCCCGGCGAGCAGTACTTC.

CDR3 protein: CSAFLAGETDTQYF. CDR3 nucleotide sequence: TGCAGTGCTTTTCTAGCGGGAGAGACAGATACGCAGTATTTT. The rearrangement links TRBV20-1 to TRBJ2-3, with 10 bases aligning to TRBD2. Per germline, CDR1 DFQATT and CDR2 SNEGSKA (reference sequence). This CDR3 contains 14 residues. Unmatched junction bases numbered 5, after V lost 5 bases and J lost 3 bases.

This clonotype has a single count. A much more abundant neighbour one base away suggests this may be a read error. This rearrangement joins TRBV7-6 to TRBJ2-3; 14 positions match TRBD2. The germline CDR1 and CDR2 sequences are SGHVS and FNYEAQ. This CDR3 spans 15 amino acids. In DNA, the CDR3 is TGTGTCAGCAGCGCCGGGACTAGCGGGGGAGATACGCAGTATTTT. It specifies CVSSAGTSGGDTQYF.

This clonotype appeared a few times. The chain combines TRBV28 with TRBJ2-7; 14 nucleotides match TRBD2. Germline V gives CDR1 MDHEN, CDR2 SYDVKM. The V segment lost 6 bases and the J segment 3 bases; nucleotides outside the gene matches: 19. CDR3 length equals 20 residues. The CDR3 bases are TGTGCCAGCAGCCCCGGATGGAAGGGACTAGCGGGAGAAGGGGACTACGAGCAGTACTTC. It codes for CASSPGWKGLAGEGDYEQYF.

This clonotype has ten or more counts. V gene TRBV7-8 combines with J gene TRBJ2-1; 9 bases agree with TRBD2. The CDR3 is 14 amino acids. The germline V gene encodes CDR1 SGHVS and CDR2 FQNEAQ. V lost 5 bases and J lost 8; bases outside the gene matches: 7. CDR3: CASSNTQREDEQFF. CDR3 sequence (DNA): TGTGCCAGCAGCAATACCCAGCGGGAGGATGAGCAGTTCTTC.

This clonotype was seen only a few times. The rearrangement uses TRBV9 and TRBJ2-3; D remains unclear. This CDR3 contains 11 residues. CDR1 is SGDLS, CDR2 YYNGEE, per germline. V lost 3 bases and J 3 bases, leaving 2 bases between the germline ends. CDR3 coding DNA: TGTGCCAGCAGCGCAACAGATACGCAGTATTTT. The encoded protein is CASSATDTQYF.

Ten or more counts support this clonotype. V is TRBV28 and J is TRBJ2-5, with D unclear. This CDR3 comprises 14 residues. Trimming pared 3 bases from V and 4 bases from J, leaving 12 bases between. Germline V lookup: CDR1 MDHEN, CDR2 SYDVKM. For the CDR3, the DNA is TGTGCCAGCAGTTTGGACCAGGCCTCAGAGACCCAGTACTTC. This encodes CASSLDQASETQYF.

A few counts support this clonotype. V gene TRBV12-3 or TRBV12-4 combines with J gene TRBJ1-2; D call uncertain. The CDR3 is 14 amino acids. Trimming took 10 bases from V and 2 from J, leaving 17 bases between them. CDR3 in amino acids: CATYSQKFNYGYTF. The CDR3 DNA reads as TGTGCCACGTACTCCCAGAAATTCAACTATGGCTACACCTTC.

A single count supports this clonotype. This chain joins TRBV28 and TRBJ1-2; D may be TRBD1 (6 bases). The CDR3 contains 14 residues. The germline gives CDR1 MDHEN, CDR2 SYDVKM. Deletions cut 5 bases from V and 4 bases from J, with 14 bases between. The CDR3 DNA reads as TGTGCCAGCAGTCGGGGGGGGCAGTCCTATGGCTACACCTTC. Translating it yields CASSRGGQSYGYTF.

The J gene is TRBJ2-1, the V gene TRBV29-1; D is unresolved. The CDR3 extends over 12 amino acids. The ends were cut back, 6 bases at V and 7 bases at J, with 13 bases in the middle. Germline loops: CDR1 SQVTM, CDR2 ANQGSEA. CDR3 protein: CSVARTGNEQFF. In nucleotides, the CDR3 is TGCAGCGTCGCACGGACCGGGAATGAGCAGTTCTTC.

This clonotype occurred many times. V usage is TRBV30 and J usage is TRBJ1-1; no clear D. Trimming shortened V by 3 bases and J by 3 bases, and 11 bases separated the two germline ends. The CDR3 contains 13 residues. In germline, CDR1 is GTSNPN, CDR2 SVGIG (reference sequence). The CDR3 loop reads CAWRWQLYTEAFF. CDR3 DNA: TGTGCCTGGAGGTGGCAGCTTTACACTGAAGCTTTCTTT. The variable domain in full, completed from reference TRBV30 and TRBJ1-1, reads SQTIHQWPATLVQPVGSPLSLECTVEGTSNPNLYWYRQAAGRGLQLLFYSVGIGQISSEVPQNLSASRPQDRQFILSSKKLLLSDSGFYLCAWRWQLYTEAFFGQGTRLTVV.

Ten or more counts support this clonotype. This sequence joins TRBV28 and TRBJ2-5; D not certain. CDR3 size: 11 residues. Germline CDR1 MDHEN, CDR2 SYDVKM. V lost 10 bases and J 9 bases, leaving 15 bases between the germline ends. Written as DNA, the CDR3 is TGTGCCACTCTCAGTCTTAGGGCCCAGTACTTC. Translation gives CATLSLRAQYF.

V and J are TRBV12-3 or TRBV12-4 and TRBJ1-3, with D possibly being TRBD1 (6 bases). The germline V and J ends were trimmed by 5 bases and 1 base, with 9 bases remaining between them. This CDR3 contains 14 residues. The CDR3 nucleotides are TGTGCCAGCAGTCGAACAGGGTCTGGAAACACCATATATTTT. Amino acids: CASSRTGSGNTIYF.

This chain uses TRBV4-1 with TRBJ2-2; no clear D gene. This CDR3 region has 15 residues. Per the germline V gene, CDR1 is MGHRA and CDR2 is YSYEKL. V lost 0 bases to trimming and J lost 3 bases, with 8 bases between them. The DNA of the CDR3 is TGCGCCAGCAGCCAAGAACTCTGGTACACCGGGGAGCTGTTTTTT. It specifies CASSQELWYTGELFF.

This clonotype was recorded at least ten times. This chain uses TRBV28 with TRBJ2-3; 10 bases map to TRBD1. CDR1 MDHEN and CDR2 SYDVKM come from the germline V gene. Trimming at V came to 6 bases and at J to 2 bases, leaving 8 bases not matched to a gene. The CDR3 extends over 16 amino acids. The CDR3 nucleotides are TGTGCCAGCAGCCCGACGGGGACAGGGGTCACAGATACGCAGTATTTT. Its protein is CASSPTGTGVTDTQYF.

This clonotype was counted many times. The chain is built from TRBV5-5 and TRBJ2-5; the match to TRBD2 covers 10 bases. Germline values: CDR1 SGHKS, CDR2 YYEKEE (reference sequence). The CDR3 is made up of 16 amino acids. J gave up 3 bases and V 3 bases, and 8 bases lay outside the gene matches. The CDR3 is CASSWEGTSVKETQYF. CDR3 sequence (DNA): TGTGCCAGCAGCTGGGAAGGGACTAGCGTAAAAGAGACCCAGTACTTC.

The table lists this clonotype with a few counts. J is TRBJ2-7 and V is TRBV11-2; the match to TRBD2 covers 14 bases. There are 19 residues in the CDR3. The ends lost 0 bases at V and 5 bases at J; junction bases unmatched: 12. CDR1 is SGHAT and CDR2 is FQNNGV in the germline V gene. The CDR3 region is CASSLDPETSGRGKNEQYF. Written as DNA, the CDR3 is TGTGCCAGCAGCTTAGATCCTGAGACTAGCGGGAGGGGAAAAAACGAGCAGTACTTC.

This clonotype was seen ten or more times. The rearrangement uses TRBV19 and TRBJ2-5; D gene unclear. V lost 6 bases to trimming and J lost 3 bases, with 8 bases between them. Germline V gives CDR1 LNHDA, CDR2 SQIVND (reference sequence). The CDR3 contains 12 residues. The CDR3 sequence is CASRAEKETQYF. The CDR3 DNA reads TGTGCCAGTAGGGCGGAAAAAGAGACCCAGTACTTC.

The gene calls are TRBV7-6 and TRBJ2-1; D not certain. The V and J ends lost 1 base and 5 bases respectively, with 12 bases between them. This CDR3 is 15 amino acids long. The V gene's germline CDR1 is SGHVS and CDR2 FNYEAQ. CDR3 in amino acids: CASSLVGGLDNEQFF. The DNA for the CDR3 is TGTGCCAGCAGCTTAGTGGGTGGGTTAGACAATGAGCAGTTCTTC.

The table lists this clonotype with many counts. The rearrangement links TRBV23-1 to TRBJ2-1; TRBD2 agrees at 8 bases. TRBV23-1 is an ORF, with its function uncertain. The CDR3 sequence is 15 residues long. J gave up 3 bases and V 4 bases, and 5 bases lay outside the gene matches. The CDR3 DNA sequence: TGCGCCAGCAGTCGAGTAGCGGGACTCTACAATGAGCAGTTCTTC. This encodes CASSRVAGLYNEQFF.

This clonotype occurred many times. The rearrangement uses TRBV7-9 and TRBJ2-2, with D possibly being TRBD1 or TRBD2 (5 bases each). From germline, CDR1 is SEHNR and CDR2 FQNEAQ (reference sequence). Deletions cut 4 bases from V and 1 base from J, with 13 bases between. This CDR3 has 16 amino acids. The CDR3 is CASSYGALRNTGELFF. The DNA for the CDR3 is TGTGCCAGCAGCTACGGGGCGTTGCGGAACACCGGGGAGCTGTTTTTT. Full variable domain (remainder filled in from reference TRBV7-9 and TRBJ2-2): DTGVSQNPRHKITKRGQNVTFRCDPISEHNRLYWYRQTLGQGPEFLTYFQNEAQLEKSRLLSDRFSAERPKGSFSTLEIQRTEQGDSAMYLCASSYGALRNTGELFFGEGSRLTVL.

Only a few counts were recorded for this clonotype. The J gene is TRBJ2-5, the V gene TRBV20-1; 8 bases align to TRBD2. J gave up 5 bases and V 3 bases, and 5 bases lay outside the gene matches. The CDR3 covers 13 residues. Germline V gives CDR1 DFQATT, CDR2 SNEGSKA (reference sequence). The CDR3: CSASGTRAETQYF. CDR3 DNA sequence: TGCAGTGCTAGCGGGACTAGAGCGGAGACCCAGTACTTC.

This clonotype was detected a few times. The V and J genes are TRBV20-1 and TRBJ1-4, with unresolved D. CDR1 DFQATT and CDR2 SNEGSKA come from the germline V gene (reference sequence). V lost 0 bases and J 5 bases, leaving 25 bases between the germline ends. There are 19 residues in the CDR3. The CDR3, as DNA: TGCAGTGCTAGAGATCGGAAAAAGACCCAAGGACGGCAAAATGAAAAACTGTTTTTT. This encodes CSARDRKKTQGRQNEKLFF.

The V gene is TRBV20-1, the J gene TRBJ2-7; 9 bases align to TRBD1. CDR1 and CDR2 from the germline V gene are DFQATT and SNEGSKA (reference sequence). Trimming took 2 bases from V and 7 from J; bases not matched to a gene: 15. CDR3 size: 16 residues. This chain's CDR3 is CSARREDRGTLREQYF. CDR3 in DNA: TGCAGTGCTAGAAGGGAGGACAGGGGTACTCTCCGGGAGCAGTACTTC.

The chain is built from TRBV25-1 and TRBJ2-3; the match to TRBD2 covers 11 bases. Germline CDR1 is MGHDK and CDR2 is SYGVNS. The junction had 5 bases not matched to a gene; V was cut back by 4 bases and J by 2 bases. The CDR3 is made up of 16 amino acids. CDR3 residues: CASSGGTSGATDTQYF. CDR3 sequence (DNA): TGTGCCAGCAGTGGCGGGACTAGCGGAGCCACAGATACGCAGTATTTT.

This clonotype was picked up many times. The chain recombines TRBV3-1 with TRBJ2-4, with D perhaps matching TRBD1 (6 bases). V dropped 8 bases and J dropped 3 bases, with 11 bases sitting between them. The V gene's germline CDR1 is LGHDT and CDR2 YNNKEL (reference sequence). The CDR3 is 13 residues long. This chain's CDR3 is CASGQPDKNIQYF. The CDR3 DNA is TGTGCCAGCGGACAGCCGGACAAAAACATTCAGTACTTC.

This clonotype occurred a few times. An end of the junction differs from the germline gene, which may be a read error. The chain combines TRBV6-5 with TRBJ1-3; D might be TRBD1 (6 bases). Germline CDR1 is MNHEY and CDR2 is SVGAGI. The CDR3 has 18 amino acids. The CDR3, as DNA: TGTGCCAGCAGTTACCGTCCCGGGACATCTAACTCTGAAAACACCATATATTTT. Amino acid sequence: CASSYRPGTSNSENTIYF.

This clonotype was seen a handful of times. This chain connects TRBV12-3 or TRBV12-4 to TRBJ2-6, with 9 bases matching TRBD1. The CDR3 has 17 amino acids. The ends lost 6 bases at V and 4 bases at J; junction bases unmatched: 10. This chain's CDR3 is CASRRGTGQSGANVLTF. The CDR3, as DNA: TGTGCCAGCAGGAGAGGGACAGGGCAGTCAGGGGCCAACGTCCTGACTTTC.

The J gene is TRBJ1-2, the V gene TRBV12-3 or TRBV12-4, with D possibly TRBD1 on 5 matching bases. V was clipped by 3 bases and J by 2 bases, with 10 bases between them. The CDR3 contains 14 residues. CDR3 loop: CASSLQGLNYGYTF. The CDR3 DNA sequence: TGTGCCAGCAGTTTGCAGGGATTGAACTATGGCTACACCTTC.

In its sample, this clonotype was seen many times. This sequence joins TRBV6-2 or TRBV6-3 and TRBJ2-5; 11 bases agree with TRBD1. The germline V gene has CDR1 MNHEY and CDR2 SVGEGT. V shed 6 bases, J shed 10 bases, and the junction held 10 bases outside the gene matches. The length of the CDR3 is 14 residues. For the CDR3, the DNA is TGTGCCAGCAGAGCCGGGACAGGGGGTTTCGACCAGTACTTC. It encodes CASRAGTGGFDQYF.

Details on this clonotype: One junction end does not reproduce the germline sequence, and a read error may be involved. The DNA of the CDR3 is TGTGCCAGCAGCGTTCGACTAGCGGGAGGGCCCGGGGAGCCGTTTTTT. Protein sequence: CASSVRLAGGPGEPFF. The chain combines TRBV11-2 with TRBJ2-2; 14 positions agree with TRBD2. The CDR3 is 16 amino acids. From germline, CDR1 is SGHAT and CDR2 FQNNGV.